Below, 27 T cell receptor beta chains from the same sample are listed, as sequenced in a study of blood T cell repertoires in COVID-19. Only in-frame clones appear in the TCRdb table, and some are missing; sequencing was by immunoSEQ multiplex PCR. The profile shows about 220,000 clones, roughly 84% of them singletons. The sequenced sample was PBMCs or T cells enriched from blood (not recorded which). The receptor set was obtained from a woman in her 40s who had recovered from COVID-19.

Concerning this clone: The sample holds other DNA sequences that translate to the same CDR3. The chain joins TRBV5-1 to TRBJ1-1; 8 positions match TRBD1. Trimming at V came to 3 bases and at J to 4 bases, leaving 2 bases not matched to a gene. This CDR3 has 13 amino acids. The germline V gene has CDR1 SGHRS and CDR2 YFSETQ. The CDR3 nucleotides are TGCGCCAGCAGCTCCACAGGGGGCACTGAAGCTTTCTTT. As protein: CASSSTGGTEAFF.

V gene TRBV4-1 combines with J gene TRBJ2-3; D is perhaps TRBD2 (6 bases). Deletions cut 1 base from V and 0 bases from J, with 14 bases between. CDR3 length: 17 amino acids. Germline CDR1 and CDR2: MGHRA and YSYEKL. The CDR3 DNA follows: TGCGCCAGCAGCCAAGCCACTCTGGGACTTAGCACAGATACGCAGTATTTT. Protein sequence: CASSQATLGLSTDTQYF.

The gene calls are TRBV9 and TRBJ2-5, with 9 bases aligning to TRBD2. This CDR3 contains 16 residues. CDR1 and CDR2 from the germline V gene are SGDLS and YYNGEE. After removal of 4 bases from V and 1 base from J, the junction contained 8 bases not matched to a gene. CDR3 protein: CASSPGTSQAQETQYF. CDR3 DNA: TGTGCCAGCAGCCCAGGGACTAGCCAGGCCCAAGAGACCCAGTACTTC. The whole variable domain, remainder taken from reference TRBV9 and TRBJ2-5, is DSGVTQTPKHLITATGQRVTLRCSPRSGDLSVYWYQQSLDQGLQFLIQYYNGEERAKGNILERFSAQQFPDLHSELNLSSLELGDSALYFCASSPGTSQAQETQYFGPGTRLLVL.

The J gene is TRBJ2-5, the V gene TRBV29-1; a weak D match, TRBD2 (5 bases). Germline CDR1 reads SQVTM; CDR2 reads ANQGSEA. CDR3 length: 13 residues. V dropped 6 bases and J dropped 3 bases, with 14 bases sitting between them. CDR3 DNA: TGCAGCGTAGGACCCCGGCGGGAAGAGACCCAGTACTTC. It yields the protein CSVGPRREETQYF.

CDR3 coding DNA: TGTGCCAGCAGCTTTAGCGGGAGGAGTAGGGGTGAGCAGTTCTTC. Protein: CASSFSGRSRGEQFF. V gene TRBV7-2 combines with J gene TRBJ2-1, with 10 bases identical to TRBD2. This CDR3 spans 15 amino acids. CDR1 SGHTA and CDR2 FQGNSA come from the germline V gene. V dropped 3 bases and J dropped 9; count of bases not matched to a gene: 8.

The CDR3 DNA is TGTGCCAGCAGTTATACAACAGGATCTGAAGCTTTCTTT. Translated, it gives CASSYTTGSEAFF. The rearrangement joins TRBV6-2 or TRBV6-3 to TRBJ1-1, with D tentatively TRBD1 (5 bases). CDR1 is MNHEY and CDR2 is SVGEGT in the germline V gene. Trimming shortened V by 3 bases and J by 6 bases, and 11 bases separated the two germline ends. The CDR3 is 13 residues long.

At least ten counts were recorded for this clone. The chain combines TRBV10-2 with TRBJ2-1; 8 bases align to TRBD2. Trimming took 7 bases from V and 2 from J; bases not matched to a gene: 4. Germline V gene data show CDR1 as WSHSY and CDR2 as SAAADI. The CDR3 covers 14 residues. CDR3 coding DNA: TGCGCCAGCAAGGCGGGAGGAGCCTACAATGAGCAGTTCTTC. It translates to CASKAGGAYNEQFF.

The sample holds one count of this clone. V is TRBV11-3 and J is TRBJ2-6; maybe TRBD2 (5 bases). The CDR3 contains 16 residues. Germline CDR1 and CDR2: SGHNT and YENEEA. The V and J ends lost 3 bases and 7 bases respectively, with 16 bases between them. CDR3: CASSFEGTRVANVLTF. CDR3 in DNA: TGTGCCAGCAGCTTTGAGGGAACGCGGGTTGCCAACGTCCTGACTTTC.

Written as DNA, the CDR3 is TGTGCCAGCAGTTCCCACAGGGCCCGCACAGATACGCAGTATTTT. Amino acids: CASSSHRARTDTQYF. This chain uses TRBV27 with TRBJ2-3; a possible D gene is TRBD1 (6 bases). CDR1 MNHEY and CDR2 SMNVEV come from the germline V gene (reference sequence). CDR3 length: 15 residues. V was shortened by 4 bases and J by 1 base, with 12 bases between the two germline ends.

This clone was detected a few times. The genes are TRBV6-5 and TRBJ1-1, with D unresolved. The CDR3 covers 16 residues. Germline assignment: CDR1 MNHEY and CDR2 SVGAGI. The V gene lost 0 bases and the J gene lost 4 bases, with 15 bases spanning the gap. The CDR3 nucleotides are TGTGCCAGCAGTTACTCAAGGGAGACACGGGGCACTGAAGCTTTCTTT. Residues: CASSYSRETRGTEAFF.

This chain uses TRBV11-3 with TRBJ2-1, with a possible D match to TRBD2 (5 bases). Germline-derived CDR1 and CDR2 are SGHNT and YENEEA. V gave up 11 bases and J gave up 2 bases, with 16 bases separating them. The CDR3 has 14 amino acids. DNA for the CDR3: TGTGCCTCTTCGAGGGAGCACCCCTACAATGAGCAGTTCTTC. Encoded protein: CASSREHPYNEQFF.

DNA of the CDR3: TGCGCCAGCAGCCCATACCGGGACACCAACACTGAAGCTTTCTTT. Protein sequence: CASSPYRDTNTEAFF. The chain uses TRBV5-1 and TRBJ1-1, with D maybe TRBD1 (6 bases). In germline, CDR1 is SGHRS, CDR2 YFSETQ. The CDR3 has 15 residues. V shed 4 bases and J shed 2 bases, with 15 bases lying between them.

The rearrangement uses TRBV5-1 and TRBJ2-1; 9 nucleotides agree with TRBD1. This CDR3 contains 15 residues. Germline CDR1 is SGHRS and CDR2 is YFSETQ. Losses at the gene ends were 4 bases for V and 8 bases for J; bases not matched to a gene: 10. The CDR3 is CASSRRDRVVDEQFF. CDR3 in DNA: TGCGCCAGCAGCCGCCGGGACAGGGTGGTCGATGAGCAGTTCTTC.

V is TRBV28 and J is TRBJ1-1; the D is unclear. This CDR3 is 12 amino acids long. Germline V CDR1 and CDR2: MDHEN, SYDVKM. Deletions cut 1 base from V and 2 bases from J, with 2 bases between. The CDR3 loop reads CASSLLNTEAFF. CDR3 sequence (DNA): TGTGCCAGCAGTTTATTAAACACTGAAGCTTTCTTT.

The chain links TRBV30 to TRBJ2-3; 12 bases map to TRBD2. The CDR3 sequence is 15 residues long. After removal of 5 bases from V and 3 bases from J, the junction contained 6 bases not matched to a gene. Per germline, CDR1 GTSNPN and CDR2 SVGIG (reference sequence). The CDR3, as DNA: TGTGCCTGGGGATCTCTAGCGGGAGGGACAGATACGCAGTATTTT. It codes for CAWGSLAGGTDTQYF.

The V gene is TRBV19, the J gene TRBJ2-2; tentative D call: TRBD1 (6 bases). The CDR3 is made up of 16 amino acids. Trimming removed 5 bases at V and 5 bases at J, with 18 bases between. The germline V gene has CDR1 LNHDA and CDR2 SQIVND (reference sequence). This CDR3 is CASSPRGVGGTGELFF. Written as DNA, the CDR3 is TGTGCCAGTAGTCCCAGGGGAGTTGGGGGAACCGGGGAGCTGTTTTTT.

A word on this clone: Compared with germline, one end of the junction differs, possibly owing to a read error. The chain is built from TRBV6-1 and TRBJ1-2; 9 nucleotides align to TRBD1. Germline CDR1 is MNHNS and CDR2 is SASEGT. This CDR3 has 13 amino acids. CDR3 nucleotides: TGTGCCAGCAGGGAAGGGACAGGGTATGGCTACACCTTC. This translates into CASREGTGYGYTF.

The CDR3 DNA sequence: TGCAGCGTCCTAGCGGGAGTGACACCCGTCGACGAGCAGTACTTC. Amino acids: CSVLAGVTPVDEQYF. The J gene is TRBJ2-7, the V gene TRBV29-1, with 10 bases identical to TRBD2. CDR3 length: 15 amino acids. CDR1 is SQVTM and CDR2 is ANQGSEA in the germline V gene. J was trimmed by 5 bases and V by 6 bases; bases with no gene match: 13.

This clone was picked up one time. The rearrangement links TRBV12-3 or TRBV12-4 to TRBJ2-3; 9 positions agree with TRBD1. This CDR3 is 13 amino acids long. After removal of 6 bases from V and 7 bases from J, the junction contained 5 bases not matched to a gene. The CDR3 nucleotides are TGTGCCAGCAGCCGGACAGGGGAGTATACGCAGTATTTT. Translation: CASSRTGEYTQYF.

V usage is TRBV9 and J usage is TRBJ2-4; 12 bases map to TRBD2. This CDR3 is built from 16 residues. Germline assignment: CDR1 SGDLS and CDR2 YYNGEE. V trimming: 2 bases; J trimming: 8 bases; junction bases outside the gene matches: 8. In nucleotides, the CDR3 is TGTGCCAGCAGCGTGCTAGCGGGAGGGGAAATAGACATTCAGTACTTC. Translation gives CASSVLAGGEIDIQYF.

This chain uses TRBV28 with TRBJ1-1; no clear D. This CDR3 spans 15 amino acids. The germline V gene encodes CDR1 MDHEN and CDR2 SYDVKM. V lost 3 bases and J lost 1, with 12 bases in between. This CDR3 reads CASSFRRRGNTEAFF. Here the CDR3 DNA reads TGTGCCAGCAGTTTCCGACGGCGGGGGAACACTGAAGCTTTCTTT.

A few counts support this clone. V gene TRBV3-1 (or the pseudogene TRBV3-2) combines with J gene TRBJ2-2; 10 bases match TRBD1. After removal of 7 bases from V and 4 bases from J, the junction contained 18 bases not matched to a gene. The CDR3 contains 19 residues. The germline CDR1 and CDR2 sequences are LGHDT and YNNKEL (reference sequence). The CDR3 loop reads CASTSGGIGTGAGTGELFF. The CDR3, as DNA: TGTGCCAGCACCTCTGGGGGTATCGGGACAGGGGCGGGCACCGGGGAGCTGTTTTTT.

The CDR3 DNA reads TGTGCCAGCAGCTTGACCGGGAACAGGGAGGAGACCCAGTACTTC. Protein sequence: CASSLTGNREETQYF. The chain uses TRBV5-4 and TRBJ2-5; maybe TRBD1 (6 bases). CDR1 is SGHNT, CDR2 YYREEE, per germline (reference sequence). V lost 1 base and J lost 5, with 15 bases in between. The CDR3 is made up of 15 amino acids.

The gene calls are TRBV10-3 and TRBJ2-3; D not certain. The CDR3 loop spans 15 amino acids. CDR1 is ENHRY and CDR2 is SYGVKD in the germline V gene. Trimming took off 6 bases at V and 2 bases at J, with 15 bases between the two ends. The DNA for the CDR3 is TGTGCCATCAGCCCGCCGCCGGAGTTCACAGATACGCAGTATTTT. The encoded protein is CAISPPPEFTDTQYF.

In its sample, this clone was seen a few times. This sequence joins TRBV2 and TRBJ1-5; TRBD1 is a possible D gene (5 bases). This CDR3 spans 14 amino acids. Trimming took 6 bases from V and 3 from J, leaving 12 bases between them. In germline, CDR1 is SNHLY, CDR2 FYNNEI. DNA of the CDR3: TGTGCCAGCAGCGCTGGACAATCCAATCAGCCCCAGCATTTT. As protein: CASSAGQSNQPQHF. Looking up the rest from reference TRBV2 and TRBJ1-5 gives the full variable domain: EPEVTQTPSHQVTQMGQEVILRCVPISNHLYFYWYRQILGQKVEFLVSFYNNEISEKSEIFDDQFSVERPDGSNFTLKIRSTKLEDSAMYFCASSAGQSNQPQHFGDGTRLSIL.

The V gene is TRBV2, the J gene TRBJ2-1; the match to TRBD1 covers 7 bases. The length of the CDR3 is 15 residues. Germline CDR1 SNHLY, CDR2 FYNNEI. Unmatched junction bases numbered 10, after V lost 4 bases and J lost 7 bases. In DNA form, the CDR3 reads TGTGCCAGCAGTGGACAGGGCGGTAGTTGGAATGAGCAGTTCTTC. It specifies CASSGQGGSWNEQFF.

The chain uses TRBV5-4 and TRBJ2-2, with 12 bases aligning to TRBD1. CDR3 length: 14 amino acids. With 5 bases clipped from V and 9 bases from J, the junction kept 5 bases outside the gene matches. Per the germline V gene, CDR1 is SGHNT and CDR2 is YYREEE (reference sequence). The CDR3 sequence: CASSSGTGGRELFF. In nucleotides, the CDR3 is TGTGCCAGCAGTTCCGGGACAGGGGGCAGGGAGCTGTTTTTT.